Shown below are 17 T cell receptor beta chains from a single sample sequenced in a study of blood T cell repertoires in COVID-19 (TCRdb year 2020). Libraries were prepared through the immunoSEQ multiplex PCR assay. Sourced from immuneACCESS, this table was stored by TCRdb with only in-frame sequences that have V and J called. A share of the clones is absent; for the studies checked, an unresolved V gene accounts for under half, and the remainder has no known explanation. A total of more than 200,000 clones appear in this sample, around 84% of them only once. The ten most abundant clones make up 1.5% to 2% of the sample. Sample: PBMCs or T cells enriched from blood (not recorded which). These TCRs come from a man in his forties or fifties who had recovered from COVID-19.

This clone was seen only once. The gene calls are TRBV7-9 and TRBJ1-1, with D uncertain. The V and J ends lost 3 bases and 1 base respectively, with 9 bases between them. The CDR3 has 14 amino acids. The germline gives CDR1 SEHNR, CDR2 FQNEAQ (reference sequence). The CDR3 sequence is CASSFGNANTEAFF. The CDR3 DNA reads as TGTGCCAGCAGCTTCGGGAACGCGAACACTGAAGCTTTCTTT.

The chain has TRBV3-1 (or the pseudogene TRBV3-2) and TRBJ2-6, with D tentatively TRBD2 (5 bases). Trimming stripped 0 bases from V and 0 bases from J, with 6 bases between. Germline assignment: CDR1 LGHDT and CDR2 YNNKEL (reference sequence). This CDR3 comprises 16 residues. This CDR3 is CASSQDRGSGANVLTF. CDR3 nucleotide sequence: TGTGCCAGCAGCCAAGATCGGGGCTCTGGGGCCAACGTCCTGACTTTC.

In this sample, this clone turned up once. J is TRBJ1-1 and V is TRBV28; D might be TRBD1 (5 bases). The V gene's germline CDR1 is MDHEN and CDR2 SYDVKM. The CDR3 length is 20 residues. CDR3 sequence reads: CVIKHHRQLWVAILNTEAFF. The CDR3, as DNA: TGTGTCATAAAGCACCACCGACAGCTATGGGTGGCTATCTTGAACACTGAAGCTTTCTTT.

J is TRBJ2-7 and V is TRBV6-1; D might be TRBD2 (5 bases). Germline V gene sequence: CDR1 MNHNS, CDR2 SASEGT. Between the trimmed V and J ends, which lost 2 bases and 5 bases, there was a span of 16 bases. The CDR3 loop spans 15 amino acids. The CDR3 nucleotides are TGTGCCAGCAGTGAACTGGGCGGGTCGCAAGACGAGCAGTACTTC. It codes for CASSELGGSQDEQYF.

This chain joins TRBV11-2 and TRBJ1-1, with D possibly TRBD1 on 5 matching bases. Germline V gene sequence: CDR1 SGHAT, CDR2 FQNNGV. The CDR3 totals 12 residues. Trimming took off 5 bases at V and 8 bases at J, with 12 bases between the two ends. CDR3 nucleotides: TGTGCCAGCAGCCAGGACATAGGGGAAGCTTTCTTT. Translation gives CASSQDIGEAFF.

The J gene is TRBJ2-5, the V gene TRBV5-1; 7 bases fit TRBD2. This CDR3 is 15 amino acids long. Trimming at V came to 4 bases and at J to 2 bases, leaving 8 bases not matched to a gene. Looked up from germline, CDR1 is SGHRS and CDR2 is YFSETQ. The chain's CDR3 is CASSGRSSGQETQYF. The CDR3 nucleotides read TGCGCCAGCAGCGGGCGGTCTAGCGGACAAGAGACCCAGTACTTC. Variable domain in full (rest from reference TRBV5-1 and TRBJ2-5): KAGVTQTPRYLIKTRGQQVTLSCSPISGHRSVSWYQQTPGQGLQFLFEYFSETQRNKGNFPGRFSGRQFSNSRSEMNVSTLELGDSALYLCASSGRSSGQETQYFGPGTRLLVL.

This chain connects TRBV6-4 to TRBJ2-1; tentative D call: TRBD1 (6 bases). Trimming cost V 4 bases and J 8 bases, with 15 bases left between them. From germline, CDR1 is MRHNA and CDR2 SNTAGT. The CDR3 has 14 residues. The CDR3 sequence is CASSVQGIGDEQFF. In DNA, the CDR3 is TGTGCCAGCAGTGTGCAGGGGATTGGCGATGAGCAGTTCTTC.

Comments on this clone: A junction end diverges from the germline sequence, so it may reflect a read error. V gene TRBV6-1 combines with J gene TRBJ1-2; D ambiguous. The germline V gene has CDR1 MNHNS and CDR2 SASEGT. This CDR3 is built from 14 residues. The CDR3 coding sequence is TGTGCCAGCAGTGAAGGCCCGGATAACTATGGTTACACCTTC. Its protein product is CASSEGPDNYGYTF.

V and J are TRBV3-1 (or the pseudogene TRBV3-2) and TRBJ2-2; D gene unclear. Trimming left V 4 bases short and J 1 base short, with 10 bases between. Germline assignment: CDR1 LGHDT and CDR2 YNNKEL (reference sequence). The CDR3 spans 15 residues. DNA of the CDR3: TGTGCCAGCAGCCGTTCTCACTGGAACACCGGGGAGCTGTTTTTT. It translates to CASSRSHWNTGELFF.

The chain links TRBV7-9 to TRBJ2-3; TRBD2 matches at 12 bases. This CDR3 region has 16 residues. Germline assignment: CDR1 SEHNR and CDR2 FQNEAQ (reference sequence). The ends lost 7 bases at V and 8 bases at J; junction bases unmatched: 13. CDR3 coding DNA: TGTGCCAGCACTCCCGGCCTAGCGGGAGGGAGGGGTACGCAGTATTTT. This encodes CASTPGLAGGRGTQYF.

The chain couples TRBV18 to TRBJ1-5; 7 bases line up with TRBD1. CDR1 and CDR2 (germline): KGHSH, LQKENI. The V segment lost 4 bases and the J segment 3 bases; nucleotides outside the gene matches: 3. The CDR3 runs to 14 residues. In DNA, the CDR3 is TGTGCCAGCTCACGTGGGACAGACAATCAGCCCCAGCATTTT. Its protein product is CASSRGTDNQPQHF.

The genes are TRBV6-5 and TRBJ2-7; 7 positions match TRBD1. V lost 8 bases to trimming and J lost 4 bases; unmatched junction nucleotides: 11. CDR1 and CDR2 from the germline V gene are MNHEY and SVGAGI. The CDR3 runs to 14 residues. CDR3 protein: CASQKRGGRYEQYF. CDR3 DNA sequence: TGTGCCAGCCAAAAGCGAGGGGGCAGGTACGAGCAGTACTTC.

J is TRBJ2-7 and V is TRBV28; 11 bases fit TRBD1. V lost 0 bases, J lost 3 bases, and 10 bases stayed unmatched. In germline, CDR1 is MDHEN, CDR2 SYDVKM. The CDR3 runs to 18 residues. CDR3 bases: TGTGCCAGCAGTTTATGGAGGATCCTGGGACAGGGGGACTACGAGCAGTACTTC. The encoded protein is CASSLWRILGQGDYEQYF.

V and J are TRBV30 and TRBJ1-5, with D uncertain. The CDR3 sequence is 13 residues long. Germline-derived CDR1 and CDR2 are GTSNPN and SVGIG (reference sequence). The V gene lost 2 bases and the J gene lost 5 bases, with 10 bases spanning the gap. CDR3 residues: CAWSLGWDQPQHF. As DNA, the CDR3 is TGTGCCTGGAGTCTAGGATGGGATCAGCCCCAGCATTTT. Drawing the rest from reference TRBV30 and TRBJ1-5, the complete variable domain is SQTIHQWPATLVQPVGSPLSLECTVEGTSNPNLYWYRQAAGRGLQLLFYSVGIGQISSEVPQNLSASRPQDRQFILSSKKLLLSDSGFYLCAWSLGWDQPQHFGDGTRLSIL.

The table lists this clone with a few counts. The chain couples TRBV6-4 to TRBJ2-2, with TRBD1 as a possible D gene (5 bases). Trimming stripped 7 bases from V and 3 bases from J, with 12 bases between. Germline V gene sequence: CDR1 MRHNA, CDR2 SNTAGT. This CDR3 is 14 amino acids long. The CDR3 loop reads CASTAQGDTGELFF. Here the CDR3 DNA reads TGTGCCAGCACCGCTCAAGGGGACACCGGGGAGCTGTTTTTT.

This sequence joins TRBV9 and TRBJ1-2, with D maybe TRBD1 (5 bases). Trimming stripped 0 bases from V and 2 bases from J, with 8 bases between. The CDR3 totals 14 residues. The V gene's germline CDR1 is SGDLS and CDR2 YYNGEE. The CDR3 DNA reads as TGTGCCAGCAGCGTAGCGGGGGGGAACTATGGCTACACCTTC. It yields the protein CASSVAGGNYGYTF.

The CDR3 bases are TGTGCCAGCAGCCAAGACCGGACAGGGTATGGCTACACCTTC. Protein product: CASSQDRTGYGYTF. V gene TRBV14 combines with J gene TRBJ1-2; 8 bases align to TRBD1. The germline V gene has CDR1 SGHDN and CDR2 FVKESK. The V gene end was trimmed by 0 bases and the J gene end by 5 bases; junction bases not matched to a gene: 2. This CDR3 comprises 14 residues.